The rows below give T cell receptor beta chains drawn from one sample of a study of T cells after yellow fever vaccination. Using its own MiXCR run on the 5' RACE reads, TCRdb lists one record per CDR3 protein. This sample has some 350,000 distinct CDR3 sequences, with 4.1% found just once. The sequenced sample was PBMCs, obtained 5 days after the yellow fever booster vaccination. The receptor source for this set is a man aged 18 to 29 who received the YFV17D yellow fever vaccine. The CDR3 runs from the conserved cysteine through the conserved F or W. Fields, in order: clone size, V gene, D gene, J gene, CDR3 DNA, CDR3 protein. D genes are given only for firm matches. Clone size is not always given. Where it is, it says once, few, many or a class for expanded clones.

many	TRBV3-1	.	TRBJ1-5	TGTGCCAGCAGCCAAGATAGATCTCAGCCCCAGCATTTT	CASSQDRSQPQHF
few	TRBV7-2	.	TRBJ1-4	TGTGCCAGCAGCTCGTCGTCCGGCGAAAAACTGTTTTTT	CASSSSSGEKLFF
few	TRBV7-2	.	TRBJ2-3	TGTGCCAGCAGCTTAAACGCCGCCCGGAGCACAGATACGCAGTATTTT	CASSLNAARSTDTQYF
.	TRBV6-2/TRBV6-3	.	TRBJ2-5	TGTGCCAGCAGCGACCCAAAAGAGACCCAGTACTTC	CASSDPKETQYF
few	TRBV18	.	TRBJ1-3	TGTGCCAGCTCACCACCAGGAGGGGGAACTGGAAACACCATATATTTT	CASSPPGGGTGNTIYF
.	TRBV29-1	.	TRBJ1-1	TGCAGCGGTCGGAGGGCGGCTGAAGCTTTCTTT	CSGRRAAEAFF
few	TRBV5-4	.	TRBJ1-2	TGTGCCAGCAGCTTGGCGATGGGGGCTGGCGGCTACACCTTC	CASSLAMGAGGYTF
few	TRBV12-3/TRBV12-4	.	TRBJ1-5	TGTGCCAGCAGTTTCCGGGACCCCCTAGGCAATAGCAATCAGCCCCAGCATTTT	CASSFRDPLGNSNQPQHF
.	TRBV10-1	TRBD2	TRBJ2-1	TGCGCCAGCAGTGAGTCGCCCGGGGGGTCCTACAATGAGCAGTTCTTC	CASSESPGGSYNEQFF
large	TRBV7-9	TRBD1	TRBJ2-7	TGTGCCAGCAGCGCACTCGACAGGGACACCTACGAGCAGTACTTC	CASSALDRDTYEQYF
many	TRBV27	TRBD2	TRBJ2-1	TGTGCCAGCAGTAGCACTAGCGGGGGGGGTAATGAGCAGTTCTTC	CASSSTSGGGNEQFF
.	TRBV6-1	.	TRBJ1-1	TGTGCCAGCAGTGAAGCTCGGGGGAGGACTGAAGCTTTCTTT	CASSEARGRTEAFF
many	TRBV6-5	TRBD1	TRBJ2-7	TGTGCCAGTCAAACCGGGACAGAGGCTATCGAGCAGTACTTC	CASQTGTEAIEQYF
.	TRBV29-1	.	TRBJ2-5	TGCAGCGTTGAAGGAAGGGGGGAAGAGACCCAGTACTTC	CSVEGRGEETQYF
.	TRBV5-4	TRBD2	TRBJ2-1	TGTGCCAGCAGCTTGAATCTAGCGGGGGGGGATGAGCAGTTCTTC	CASSLNLAGGDEQFF
few	TRBV7-9	.	TRBJ1-2	TGTGCCAGCAGCACGGGCGCCTATGGCTACACCTTC	CASSTGAYGYTF
.	TRBV19	TRBD1	TRBJ2-5	TGTGCCAGGGAGGACAGGGGCAAAAAAGAGACCCAGTACTTC	CAREDRGKKETQYF
many	TRBV7-2	.	TRBJ2-4	TGTGCCAGCAGCCAATGGGGGGGGCAAAACATTCAGTACTTC	CASSQWGGQNIQYF
many	TRBV4-2	TRBD2	TRBJ2-4	TGTGCCAGCAGCCTTGGGAGCGGGGGTGCCAAAAACATTCAGTACTTC	CASSLGSGGAKNIQYF
few	TRBV7-2	TRBD2	TRBJ2-2	TGTGCCAGCAGCTCGGGAATGTGGACTAGGACCGGGGAGCTGTTTTTT	CASSSGMWTRTGELFF
many	TRBV12-3/TRBV12-4	.	TRBJ2-5	TGTGCCAGCGTGGGTCAGTATCAAGAGACCCAGTACTTC	CASVGQYQETQYF
.	TRBV27	TRBD2	TRBJ2-5	TGTGCCAGCAGTCCCTCCCGGCTAGCGGGGCGGGAGACCCAGTACTTC	CASSPSRLAGRETQYF
.	TRBV12-3/TRBV12-4	.	TRBJ1-1	TGTGCCAGCAGTTTCAGGGCCACGGGAGACACTGATGCTTACTTT	CASSFRATGDTDAYF
many	TRBV11-2	.	TRBJ2-3	TGTGCCAGCAGCTTCGGACCCGGGTTCACAGATACGCAGTATTTT	CASSFGPGFTDTQYF
few	TRBV5-1	TRBD2	TRBJ2-5	TGCGCCAGCAGCTTTCAAGGGACTAGCGAGGAGACCCAGTACTTC	CASSFQGTSEETQYF
many	TRBV18	TRBD1	TRBJ1-4	TGTGCCAGCTCACCCTCGACAGGGGGCGATGAAAAACTGTTTTTT	CASSPSTGGDEKLFF
many	TRBV29-1	.	TRBJ2-1	TGCAGCGTTGGCAGCCACGGTCCCTACAATGAGCAGTTCTTC	CSVGSHGPYNEQFF
.	TRBV12-3/TRBV12-4	TRBD2	TRBJ2-1	TGTGCCAGCAGTCCGGAAGGCGGGGGGGCCCGGTATGAGCAGTTCTTC	CASSPEGGGARYEQFF
.	TRBV7-2	.	TRBJ1-4	TGTGCCAGCAGCTTTGGACGGACTAATGAAAAACTGTTTTTT	CASSFGRTNEKLFF
.	TRBV12-5	TRBD1	TRBJ2-1	TGTGCTAGTGGTTTGGAGGGACAGGGCAATGAGCAGTTCTTC	CASGLEGQGNEQFF
.	TRBV6-2/TRBV6-3	.	TRBJ2-3	TGTGCCACTGCAATGAATACGCAGTATTTT	CATAMNTQYF
many	TRBV6-2/TRBV6-3	.	TRBJ2-3	TGTGCCAGCAGTTACCTAGATACGCAGTATTTT	CASSYLDTQYF
many	TRBV20-1	.	TRBJ1-5	TGCAGTGCTGGGTCACCCAAAGGAGGTCAGCCCCAGCATTTT	CSAGSPKGGQPQHF
.	TRBV4-3	TRBD1	TRBJ2-7	TGCGCCAGCAGCCAAGAGCTGGGACAGGGCTACTACGAGCAGTACTTC	CASSQELGQGYYEQYF
few	TRBV28	.	TRBJ1-6	TGTGCCAGCAGTCCTCAGGGTTATAATTCACCCCTCCACTTT	CASSPQGYNSPLHF
.	TRBV4-3	TRBD1	TRBJ1-2	TGCGCCAGCAGCCAGGTACAGGGGTCTGGCTACACCTTC	CASSQVQGSGYTF
few	TRBV4-3	TRBD2	TRBJ2-3	TGCGCCAGCAGCCAAGATAGACTAGCGGGGAACACAGATACGCAGTATTTT	CASSQDRLAGNTDTQYF
few	TRBV7-2	.	TRBJ1-2	TGTGCCAGCAGCTTAGCTTCAGGGAACGAAATTCATGGCTACACCTTC	CASSLASGNEIHGYTF